Listed below are T cell receptor beta chains from one sample, sequenced in a study of cytomegalovirus exposure and HLA in healthy donors. The method was immunoSEQ multiplex PCR; TCRdb's version includes in-frame clones alone and lacks a portion of them. The sample shows around 110,000 clones, more than 55% of them seen only once. The sequencing input was PBMCs. The origin of the receptors is a man in his late teens or twenties in good health and CMV-seronegative. CDR3s include the opening cysteine and the closing phenylalanine or tryptophan.

TRBV6-6 CASSNRVDTGELFF
TRBV27 CASSIGQGTYGYTF
TRBV11-2 CASSAPQTGTLRGAFF
TRBV5-1 CASSRTGNPEAFF
TRBV11-3 CASSSGQLGETQYF
TRBV19 CASSMERLTNEKLFF
TRBV7-8 CASSLVEGLTNTEAFF
TRBV25-1 CASSELRNRQFF
TRBV5-1 CASSMKRGGVTDTQYF
TRBV6-1 CASRTSYEQYF
TRBV27 CASSLSVLWPEAFF
TRBV7-6 CASSPTGSTGELFF
TRBV6-1 CASSEGQRQGGYGYTF
TRBV7-9 CASSLGLAVDEQFF
TRBV30 CAWSVGGNTEAFF
TRBV15 CATSRGQGFYEQYF
TRBV28 CASGRVRQPQHF
TRBV5-4 CASSLPPLETQYF
TRBV7-9 CASSFTQGLSGNTIYF
TRBV6-1 CASSAGLAGVSEQFF
TRBV18 CASSPRQGQAFF
TRBV27 CASSPGQEQETQYF
TRBV18 CASSPPLRVGAGAKNEQFF
TRBV5-6 CASSLVRGGHTGELFF
TRBV19 CASSIRQGRWTEAFF
TRBV15 CATSAWTSGGGNEQFF
TRBV11-3 CASSPGGITDTQYF